This is a list of T cell receptor beta chains from one sample in a study of early T cells in non-severe SARS-CoV-2 infection. MiXCR was run by TCRdb on the 5' RACE reads, yielding one entry per CDR3 protein. The sample has fewer than 55,000 distinct CDR3 sequences, 9% to 9.5% seen once; the top ten hold roughly 4%. The sample comprised whole blood. Every receptor here comes from an adult who was a healthcare worker with PCR-confirmed SARS-CoV-2 infection or an uninfected control (not recorded which). Each CDR3 is given with its conserved first and last residue. The D gene is left open where the match is weak. Size is omitted from some rows. Given values are once, few, many or a class for expanded clones.

clone_size: -
d_call: -
j_call: TRBJ1-5
v_call: TRBV21-1
cdr3_aa: CASSPRGLLQPQHF
cdr3_nt: TGTGCCAGCAGCCCCAGGGGGCTTTTACAGCCCCAGCATTTT

clone_size: many
d_call: -
j_call: TRBJ1-5
v_call: TRBV27
cdr3_aa: CASSLGRGNQPQHF
cdr3_nt: TGTGCCAGCAGTTTAGGGCGGGGAAATCAGCCCCAGCATTTT

clone_size: few
d_call: TRBD1
j_call: TRBJ2-7
v_call: TRBV28
cdr3_aa: CASIGQGNYEQYF
cdr3_nt: TGTGCCAGCATTGGACAGGGAAACTACGAGCAGTACTTC

clone_size: many
d_call: TRBD2
j_call: TRBJ2-3
v_call: TRBV20-1
cdr3_aa: CSANLAGADTQYF
cdr3_nt: TGCAGTGCTAATCTAGCGGGAGCAGATACGCAGTATTTT

clone_size: few
d_call: TRBD2
j_call: TRBJ2-1
v_call: TRBV11-3
cdr3_aa: CASSLGLAGWSNEQFF
cdr3_nt: TGTGCCAGCAGCTTAGGACTAGCGGGGTGGAGCAATGAGCAGTTCTTC

clone_size: -
d_call: -
j_call: TRBJ2-7
v_call: TRBV20-1
cdr3_aa: CSAKDPFYEQYF
cdr3_nt: TGCAGTGCTAAGGACCCCTTCTACGAGCAGTACTTC

clone_size: many
d_call: -
j_call: TRBJ2-2
v_call: TRBV12-3/TRBV12-4
cdr3_aa: CASYPERTGELFF
cdr3_nt: TGTGCCAGCTATCCTGAACGGACCGGGGAGCTGTTTTTT

clone_size: many
d_call: TRBD1
j_call: TRBJ1-1
v_call: TRBV6-4
cdr3_aa: CASSAHTGENTEAFF
cdr3_nt: TGTGCCAGCAGTGCCCATACAGGGGAGAACACTGAAGCTTTCTTT

clone_size: -
d_call: -
j_call: TRBJ1-1
v_call: TRBV6-5
cdr3_aa: CASSYSGAEAFF
cdr3_nt: TGTGCCAGCAGTTACTCTGGGGCTGAAGCTTTCTTT

clone_size: few
d_call: TRBD1
j_call: TRBJ2-5
v_call: TRBV10-3
cdr3_aa: CAISDGTAETQYF
cdr3_nt: TGTGCCATCAGTGACGGGACAGCAGAGACCCAGTACTTC

clone_size: many
d_call: TRBD1
j_call: TRBJ1-6
v_call: TRBV3-1
cdr3_aa: CASSRDGTGSPLHF
cdr3_nt: TGTGCCAGCAGCCGCGACGGGACAGGGTCACCCCTCCACTTT

clone_size: many
d_call: -
j_call: TRBJ2-1
v_call: TRBV30
cdr3_aa: CAWSAVREQFF
cdr3_nt: TGTGCCTGGAGTGCGGTAAGGGAGCAGTTCTTC

clone_size: few
d_call: -
j_call: TRBJ2-5
v_call: TRBV5-1
cdr3_aa: CASRLSQETQYF
cdr3_nt: TGCGCCAGCAGGCTTTCCCAAGAGACCCAGTACTTC

clone_size: many
d_call: -
j_call: TRBJ2-5
v_call: TRBV7-9
cdr3_aa: CASSPRAAQETQYF
cdr3_nt: TGTGCCAGCAGCCCAAGGGCAGCACAAGAGACCCAGTACTTC

clone_size: many
d_call: TRBD1
j_call: TRBJ1-6
v_call: TRBV30
cdr3_aa: CAWRTGERAYNSPLHF
cdr3_nt: TGTGCCTGGAGGACAGGGGAACGGGCCTATAATTCACCCCTCCACTTT

clone_size: many
d_call: -
j_call: TRBJ1-1
v_call: TRBV18
cdr3_aa: CASSPRRQQLINSEAFF
cdr3_nt: TGTGCCAGCTCACCACGCAGACAACAGTTGATTAATTCTGAAGCTTTCTTT

clone_size: few
d_call: TRBD1
j_call: TRBJ1-5
v_call: TRBV4-2
cdr3_aa: CASSQAGTGSQPQHF
cdr3_nt: TGTGCCAGCAGCCAAGCCGGGACAGGGTCTCAGCCCCAGCATTTT

clone_size: many
d_call: -
j_call: TRBJ2-1
v_call: TRBV20-1
cdr3_aa: CSAVSYNEQFF
cdr3_nt: TGCAGTGCAGTTTCCTACAATGAGCAGTTCTTC